These 4 T cell receptor beta chains were sequenced from one sample in a study of shared clonotypes between healthy human individuals (TCRdb year 2020). Library preparation was by the immunoSEQ multiplex PCR assay. TCRdb limited this immuneACCESS table to in-frame rearrangements with V and J called. A share of clones is missing; checked studies link under half to unresolved V genes, and the rest is unexplained. This sample gives some 1.4 million clones in total; around 97% of them show up just once. Of the sample, approximately 1.1% is held by the ten largest clones. The sample taken for sequencing was naive CD4+ T cells sorted from blood. In the paper's terms, the cell subset or site label means: CD45RA+ positively selected. These TCRs come from a man younger than 40 in good health.

The CDR3, as DNA: TGTGCCAGTAGTGCAGGACAGGGGCCCAACACCGGGGAGCTGTTTTTT. Protein: CASSAGQGPNTGELFF. The chain employs TRBV19 and TRBJ2-2; 9 nucleotides match TRBD1. V shed 5 bases, J shed 2 bases, and the junction held 6 bases outside the gene matches. The CDR3 is made up of 16 amino acids. The germline V gene has CDR1 LNHDA and CDR2 SQIVND (reference sequence).

The chain carries TRBV7-9 and TRBJ2-5, with D perhaps matching TRBD2 (6 bases). V lost 6 bases and J lost 5, with 16 bases in between. This CDR3 has 14 residues. CDR1 SEHNR and CDR2 FQNEAQ come from the germline V gene (reference sequence). CDR3 coding DNA: TGTGCCAGCAGTCCAGGGCCCGGGGGTGAGACCCAGTACTTC. Amino acids: CASSPGPGGETQYF.

The chain carries TRBV6-6 and TRBJ1-2; D uncertain. The germline gives CDR1 MNHNY, CDR2 SVGAGI (reference sequence). The CDR3 extends over 14 amino acids. Trimming left V 6 bases short and J 4 bases short, with 15 bases between. The CDR3 DNA reads TGTGCCAGCAGGTCGGCGATTACTGGCTATGGCTACACCTTC. Protein sequence: CASRSAITGYGYTF.

The V and J genes are TRBV11-3 and TRBJ2-7; tentatively, D is TRBD2 (6 bases). Germline values: CDR1 SGHNT, CDR2 YENEEA. The CDR3 extends over 16 amino acids. Trimming shortened V by 3 bases and J by 4 bases, and 19 bases separated the two germline ends. DNA for the CDR3: TGTGCCAGCAGCTTGACTAGTTCCTTCAGCTATTACGAGCAGTACTTC. Protein: CASSLTSSFSYYEQYF.